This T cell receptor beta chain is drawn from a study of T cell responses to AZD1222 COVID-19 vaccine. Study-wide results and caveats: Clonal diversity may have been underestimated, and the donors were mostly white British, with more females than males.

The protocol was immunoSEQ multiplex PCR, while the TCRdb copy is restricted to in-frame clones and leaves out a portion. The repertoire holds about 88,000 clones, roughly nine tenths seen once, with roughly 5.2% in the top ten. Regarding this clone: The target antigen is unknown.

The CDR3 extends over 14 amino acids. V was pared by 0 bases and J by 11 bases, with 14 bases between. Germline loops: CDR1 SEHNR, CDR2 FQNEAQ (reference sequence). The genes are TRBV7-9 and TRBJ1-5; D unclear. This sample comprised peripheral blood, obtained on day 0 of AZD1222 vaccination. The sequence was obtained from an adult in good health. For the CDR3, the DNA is TGTGCCAGCAGCTTAGCAGGGAGGGATGAGGCCCAGCATTTT. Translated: CASSLAGRDEAQHF.